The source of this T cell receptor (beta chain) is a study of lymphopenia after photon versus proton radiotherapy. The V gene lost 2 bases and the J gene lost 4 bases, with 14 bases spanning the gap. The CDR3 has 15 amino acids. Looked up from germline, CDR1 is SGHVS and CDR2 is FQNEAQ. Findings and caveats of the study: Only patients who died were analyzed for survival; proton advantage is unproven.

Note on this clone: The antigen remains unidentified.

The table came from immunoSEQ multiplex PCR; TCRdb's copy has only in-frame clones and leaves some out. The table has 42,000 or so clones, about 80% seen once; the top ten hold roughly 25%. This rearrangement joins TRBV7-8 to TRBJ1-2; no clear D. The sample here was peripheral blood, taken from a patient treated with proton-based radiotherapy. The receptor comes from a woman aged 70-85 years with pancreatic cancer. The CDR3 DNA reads TGTGCCAGCAGCTTAAGCGGGCTGATCACCTATGGCTACACCTTC. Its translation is CASSLSGLITYGYTF.